This is a list of T cell receptor beta chains from one sample in a study of blood T cell repertoires in COVID-19. The method was immunoSEQ multiplex PCR; TCRdb's version includes in-frame clones alone and lacks a portion of them. The table shows around 230,000 clones, with approximately 90% occurring only once. Sequencing input: peripheral blood. All receptors derive from a man aged 50 or older with COVID-19, enrolled during active disease. CDR3s include the opening cysteine and the closing phenylalanine or tryptophan. D genes are given only for firm matches. Rows may omit the clone size; those that give it use once, few, many or a size class.

d_gene,abundance,j_gene,v_gene,len,CDR3aa,CDR3nt
TRBD2,NA,TRBJ2-1,TRBV2,17,CASSGQTSGHIYNEQFF,TGTGCCAGCAGTGGTCAGACTAGCGGTCACATATACAATGAGCAGTTCTTC
NA,NA,TRBJ2-5,TRBV5-1,14,CASSLLQARETQYF,TGCGCCAGCAGCTTGTTACAGGCTAGGGAGACCCAGTACTTC
NA,NA,TRBJ2-2,TRBV5-1,15,CASSLVESGSGELFF,TGCGCCAGCAGCTTGGTAGAATCCGGGTCCGGGGAGCTGTTTTTT
TRBD2,NA,TRBJ2-7,TRBV6-6,15,CASSYSTSGTYEQYF,TGTGCCAGCAGTTACTCGACTAGCGGAACCTACGAGCAGTACTTC
TRBD2,NA,TRBJ2-3,TRBV2,15,CASKPDSGSTDTQYF,TGTGCCAGCAAACCGGATAGCGGGAGCACAGATACGCAGTATTTT
TRBD1,NA,TRBJ2-3,TRBV10-2,15,CASNPTGGVTDTQYF,TGCGCCAGCAACCCGACAGGGGGTGTCACAGATACGCAGTATTTT
NA,NA,TRBJ1-4,TRBV7-8,20,CASSLATAPGTAATNEKLFF,TGTGCCAGCAGCTTAGCGACCGCTCCGGGAACCGCTGCAACTAATGAAAAACTGTTTTTT
TRBD1,once,TRBJ1-2,TRBV6-6,15,CASTQAGTGGLGYTF,TGTGCCAGCACCCAGGCGGGGACAGGGGGATTGGGCTACACCTTC
TRBD1,NA,TRBJ1-5,TRBV28,16,CASSLAGGQGGQPQHF,TGTGCCAGCAGTTTAGCGGGGGGACAGGGCGGTCAGCCCCAGCATTTT
TRBD1,NA,TRBJ1-3,TRBV7-9,14,CASSTDRGGNTIYF,TGTGCCAGCAGCACGGACAGGGGTGGAAACACCATATATTTT
NA,few,TRBJ1-4,TRBV28,14,CASSLNQFNEKLFF,TGTGCCAGCAGTTTAAACCAGTTTAATGAAAAACTGTTTTTT
NA,NA,TRBJ2-2,TRBV4-1,15,CASSQTGRLTGELFF,TGCGCCAGCAGCCAGACAGGGAGGTTAACCGGGGAGCTGTTTTTT
NA,NA,TRBJ1-5,TRBV12-5,19,CASGLVTRGVQYSNQPQHF,TGTGCTAGTGGTTTGGTAACCAGGGGCGTTCAGTATAGCAATCAGCCCCAGCATTTT
NA,NA,TRBJ2-7,TRBV11-3,13,CASSLGNGREQYF,TGTGCCAGCAGCTTAGGCAACGGTCGTGAGCAGTACTTC
NA,once,TRBJ1-1,TRBV18,16,CASSPFSSEGNTEAFF,TGTGCCAGCTCACCATTTAGTAGCGAGGGGAACACTGAAGCTTTCTTT
TRBD1,NA,TRBJ1-3,TRBV27,16,CANMTGEKISGNTIYF,TGTGCCAACATGACAGGGGAAAAGATCTCTGGAAACACCATATATTTT
NA,NA,TRBJ1-1,TRBV18,14,CASSPLTGHTEAFF,TGTGCCAGCTCACCCCTGACAGGACACACTGAAGCTTTCTTT
NA,NA,TRBJ2-5,TRBV19,13,CASSMRTKETQYF,TGTGCCAGTAGTATGAGGACTAAAGAGACCCAGTACTTC
TRBD2,NA,TRBJ2-1,TRBV6-2/TRBV6-3,15,CASSQTSGDYNEQFF,TGTGCCAGCAGTCAAACTAGCGGGGACTACAATGAGCAGTTCTTC
TRBD1,NA,TRBJ2-1,TRBV5-5,16,CASSKGPGQGDNEQFF,TGTGCCAGCAGCAAGGGACCGGGACAGGGAGACAATGAGCAGTTCTTC
NA,NA,TRBJ1-3,TRBV4-1,15,CASSQGRGQRNTIYF,TGCGCCAGCAGCCAAGGCAGGGGTCAAAGAAACACCATATATTTT
NA,NA,TRBJ1-2,TRBV3-1/TRBV3-2,12,CASSQEYVGYTF,TGTGCCAGCAGCCAAGAATATGTTGGCTACACCTTC
NA,NA,TRBJ2-5,TRBV19,13,CASKSRLEETQYF,TGTGCCAGTAAATCCAGACTAGAAGAGACCCAGTACTTC
TRBD2,NA,TRBJ2-1,TRBV11-2,17,CASSRHWASGGANEQFF,TGTGCCAGCAGCCGGCATTGGGCTAGCGGGGGGGCCAATGAGCAGTTCTTC
NA,NA,TRBJ2-7,TRBV27,13,CASRRRGSYEQYF,TGTGCCAGCAGGAGAAGGGGCTCATACGAGCAGTACTTC
NA,NA,TRBJ1-1,TRBV6-6,17,CASSRNGGGKWWTEAFF,TGTGCCAGCAGTCGCAATGGCGGGGGTAAGTGGTGGACTGAAGCTTTCTTT
NA,NA,TRBJ2-5,TRBV7-9,15,CASRPPGARPETQYF,TGTGCCAGCAGGCCCCCGGGAGCACGCCCGGAGACCCAGTACTTC
TRBD1,NA,TRBJ2-1,TRBV2,15,CASSVGTGPYNEQFF,TGTGCCAGCAGCGTGGGGACAGGCCCCTACAATGAGCAGTTCTTC
NA,NA,TRBJ1-5,TRBV18,15,CASSLDEGGNQPQHF,TGTGCCAGCTCACTGGACGAGGGTGGCAATCAGCCCCAGCATTTT
NA,NA,TRBJ1-1,TRBV25-1,13,CASLRTGSGEAFF,TGTGCCAGCCTTAGAACCGGGAGTGGGGAAGCTTTCTTT
NA,NA,TRBJ2-2,TRBV9,16,CASSVAGTQNTGELFF,TGTGCCAGCAGCGTGGCCGGGACACAGAACACCGGGGAGCTGTTTTTT
NA,NA,TRBJ1-5,TRBV12-5,15,CASGLVAGPNQPQHF,TGTGCTAGTGGTTTGGTTGCAGGTCCCAATCAGCCCCAGCATTTT
NA,NA,TRBJ1-3,TRBV30,16,CACNSRVLSSGNTIYF,TGTGCCTGTAATAGTCGGGTCCTTAGCTCTGGAAACACCATATATTTT
TRBD1,NA,TRBJ2-7,TRBV2,14,CASTTTGGIQEQYF,TGTGCCAGCACCACGACAGGGGGCATTCAGGAGCAGTACTTC
NA,few,TRBJ2-2,TRBV9,18,CASSVATPDRWNTGELFF,TGTGCCAGCAGCGTAGCCACCCCCGACAGGTGGAACACCGGGGAGCTGTTTTTT
TRBD1,NA,TRBJ1-5,TRBV2,14,CASTGQGGNQPQHF,TGTGCCAGCACCGGACAGGGAGGAAATCAGCCCCAGCATTTT
TRBD1,NA,TRBJ1-5,TRBV7-2,15,CASSPDRGRNQPQHF,TGTGCCAGCAGCCCAGACAGGGGCCGCAATCAGCCCCAGCATTTT